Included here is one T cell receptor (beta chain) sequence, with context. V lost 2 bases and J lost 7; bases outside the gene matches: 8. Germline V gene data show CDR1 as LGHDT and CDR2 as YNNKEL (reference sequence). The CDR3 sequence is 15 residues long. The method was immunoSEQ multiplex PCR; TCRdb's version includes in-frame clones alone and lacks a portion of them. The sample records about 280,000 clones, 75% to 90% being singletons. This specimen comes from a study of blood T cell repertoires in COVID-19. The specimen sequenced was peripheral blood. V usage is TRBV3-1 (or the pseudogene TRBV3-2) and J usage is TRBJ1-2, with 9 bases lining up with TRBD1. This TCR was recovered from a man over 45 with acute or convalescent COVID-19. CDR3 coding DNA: TGTGCCAGCAGCCAAAGGGGACAGGGCTTTGGTGGCTACACCTTC. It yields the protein CASSQRGQGFGGYTF.